The sequence of this T cell receptor beta chain was determined in a study of blood T cell repertoires in COVID-19. For the study at large: Researchers got acute and convalescent COVID-19 samples from the United States, Italy and Spain. Sample material is recorded as cDNA or gDNA derived from T cells, B-cell-depleted T cells, or PBMCs.

Living in roughly 25 US areas, the participants were between roughly 18 and 95 years of age. Donors in Cohort 3 counted as recovered after two negative PCRs, clearance, or symptom resolution. This table comes from immunoSEQ multiplex PCR, and its TCRdb copy is limited to in-frame clones, with some not included. In the table there are some 380,000 clones, about 89% of which are singletons. The ends lost 6 bases at V and 7 bases at J; junction bases unmatched: 14. The CDR3 is made up of 15 amino acids. Germline V gene sequence: CDR1 SGHDN, CDR2 FVKESK. Sequencing was performed on PBMCs or T cells enriched from blood (not recorded which). This clonotype was obtained from a man younger than 45 who had recovered from COVID-19. This rearrangement joins TRBV14 to TRBJ1-2, with 7 bases matching TRBD1. The CDR3, as DNA: TGTGCCAGCAGAAACGCCGGGACAGATGCTGGTGGCTACACCTTC. This encodes CASRNAGTDAGGYTF.